The rows below give T cell receptor beta chains drawn from one sample of a study of preoperative IRX-2 immunotherapy in early breast cancer. The data were produced by immunoSEQ multiplex PCR, yet TCRdb's version contains in-frame clones alone and is incomplete. The table shows around 11,000 clones, with roughly 80% occurring only once. The source was lymph node tissue, collected before IRX-2 immunotherapy. Receptors originate from a human donor with breast cancer. Each CDR3 is given with its conserved first and last residue. A D gene is named only where the DNA matches it firmly. Clone size is not always given. Where it is, it says once, few, many or a class for expanded clones.

J gene | clone size | V gene | D gene | CDR3 protein | CDR3 DNA
TRBJ1-4 | - | TRBV19 | - | CASSPQRGLFF | TGTGCCAGTAGTCCCCAGAGGGGACTGTTTTTT
TRBJ2-3 | - | TRBV6-8 | TRBD1 | CAISSSGTGQYF | TGTGCCATCAGCTCCTCCGGGACAGGGCAGTATTTT
TRBJ2-3 | - | TRBV11-3 | TRBD2 | CASSLDPTLAGGNSDTQYF | TGTGCCAGCAGCTTAGACCCCACTCTAGCGGGAGGTAACTCAGATACGCAGTATTTT
TRBJ2-7 | once | TRBV6-8 | - | CASSYSSGDEQYF | TGTGCCAGCAGTTACTCCTCGGGGGACGAGCAGTACTTC
TRBJ2-7 | - | TRBV18 | - | CASSPAGPTLSSYEQYF | TGTGCCAGCTCACCGGCCGGGCCGACCCTAAGCTCCTACGAGCAGTACTTC
TRBJ1-4 | once | TRBV11-3 | - | CASSQGEAAEKLFF | TGTGCCAGCAGCCAAGGCGAGGCAGCAGAAAAACTGTTTTTT
TRBJ1-1 | once | TRBV7-6 | - | CASSLRVGQLFEAFF | TGTGCCAGCAGCTTAAGGGTCGGACAGTTGTTTGAAGCTTTCTTT
TRBJ1-3 | few | TRBV19 | - | CASSGARMTGNTIYF | TGTGCCAGTAGTGGGGCTCGGATGACTGGAAACACCATATATTTT
TRBJ1-5 | - | TRBV19 | - | CASSIDRDQPQHF | TGTGCCAGTAGTATAGACAGGGATCAGCCCCAGCATTTT
TRBJ2-2 | once | TRBV7-4 | - | CASSSGPQTGELFF | TGTGCCAGCAGCTCCGGGCCTCAAACCGGGGAGCTGTTTTTT
TRBJ1-4 | - | TRBV7-7 | TRBD1 | CASNPGQGYEKLFF | TGTGCCAGCAACCCGGGACAGGGCTATGAAAAACTGTTTTTT
TRBJ2-5 | - | TRBV19 | TRBD2 | CASSLTLAGAGETQYF | TGTGCCAGTAGTTTGACACTAGCGGGAGCAGGAGAGACCCAGTACTTC
TRBJ2-4 | few | TRBV19 | - | CASSIWGNIQYF | TGTGCCAGTAGTATTTGGGGGAACATTCAGTACTTC
TRBJ2-2 | few | TRBV11-3 | TRBD1 | CASSPRQGTGELFF | TGTGCCAGCAGCCCTAGACAGGGAACCGGGGAGCTGTTTTTT
TRBJ1-4 | - | TRBV11-3 | - | CASSLQGGGEKLFF | TGTGCCAGCAGCTTACAGGGCGGTGGTGAAAAACTGTTTTTT
TRBJ2-7 | - | TRBV28 | - | CASTRGIDHEQYF | TGTGCCAGCACCCGGGGGATCGACCACGAGCAGTACTTC
TRBJ2-7 | - | TRBV6-8 | TRBD1 | CASSPITGTGVEEQYF | TGTGCCAGCAGTCCAATAACTGGGACAGGGGTGGAAGAGCAGTACTTC
TRBJ2-1 | - | TRBV10-2 | TRBD2 | CASSGLAGVGEQFF | TGCGCCAGCAGTGGTCTAGCGGGAGTAGGGGAGCAGTTCTTC
TRBJ1-5 | - | TRBV6-8 | TRBD1 | CASGQGAIQPQHF | TGTGCCAGCGGACAGGGGGCCATCCAGCCCCAGCATTTT
TRBJ1-2 | - | TRBV6-8 | TRBD1 | CASSSTGGANGYTF | TGTGCCAGCAGTTCTACAGGGGGTGCGAATGGCTACACCTTC
TRBJ2-1 | - | TRBV6-8 | TRBD2 | CASRGSGRALYNEQFF | TGTGCCAGCAGGGGTAGCGGGAGGGCCCTCTACAATGAGCAGTTCTTC
TRBJ2-5 | - | TRBV5-1 | - | CASSLGTVGQETQYF | TGCGCCAGCAGCCTGGGGACGGTGGGGCAAGAGACCCAGTACTTC
TRBJ2-7 | - | TRBV28 | - | CASSLSDRSYEQYF | TGTGCCAGCAGTTTAAGCGACAGGTCCTACGAGCAGTACTTC
TRBJ1-5 | few | TRBV19 | - | CASSMTVNQPQHF | TGTGCCAGTAGTATGACCGTCAATCAGCCCCAGCATTTT
TRBJ2-3 | - | TRBV1 | - | CASSQVNLVSTDTQYF | TGCGCCAGCAGCCAAGTAAATCTAGTCTCCACAGATACGCAGTATTTT
TRBJ2-7 | - | TRBV6-8 | - | CASSYGRRQGGHYEQYF | TGTGCCAGCAGTTACGGCCGGAGACAGGGAGGTCACTACGAGCAGTACTTC
TRBJ1-2 | - | TRBV29-1 | - | CSVIVQGNYGYTF | TGCAGCGTGATAGTACAAGGAAACTATGGCTACACCTTC
TRBJ1-4 | - | TRBV12-5 | - | CASTVGVKEKLFF | TGTGCCAGCACCGTGGGGGTAAAAGAAAAACTGTTTTTT
TRBJ1-3 | - | TRBV9 | - | CASSVTVALGGNTIYF | TGTGCCAGCAGCGTAACTGTGGCTCTGGGTGGAAACACCATATATTTT
TRBJ1-4 | - | TRBV28 | TRBD1 | CASSLNRGREKLFF | TGTGCCAGCAGCCTCAACAGGGGCCGGGAAAAACTGTTTTTT
TRBJ1-1 | few | TRBV6-8 | - | CASSRAGGNTEAFF | TGTGCCAGCAGTCGGGCGGGGGGGAACACTGAAGCTTTCTTT
TRBJ1-1 | - | TRBV29-1 | TRBD1 | CSVVQGESEAFF | TGCAGCGTTGTACAGGGGGAGAGTGAAGCTTTCTTT
TRBJ1-5 | - | TRBV28 | - | CASSSGGNQPQHF | TGTGCCAGCAGTTCGGGTGGCAATCAGCCCCAGCATTTT
TRBJ2-3 | - | TRBV28 | - | CASSLYGTSSTDTQYF | TGTGCCAGCAGTTTATACGGGACTTCTAGCACAGATACGCAGTATTTT
TRBJ2-1 | - | TRBV6-8 | - | CAISARGSYNEQFF | TGTGCCATCAGTGCCAGGGGCTCCTACAATGAGCAGTTCTTC
TRBJ1-2 | - | TRBV29-1 | TRBD1 | CSVGGTGNGYTF | TGCAGCGTTGGGGGGACAGGGAATGGCTACACCTTC
TRBJ2-7 | - | TRBV6-8 | - | CASSTLHPGSPTYEQYF | TGTGCCAGCAGTACCCTTCATCCAGGGTCCCCAACCTACGAGCAGTACTTC
TRBJ2-2 | few | TRBV6-8 | - | CASSHPTGELFF | TGTGCCAGCAGCCATCCTACCGGGGAGCTGTTTTTT
TRBJ2-7 | - | TRBV11-3 | TRBD2 | CASSSSGNSYEQYF | TGTGCCAGCAGCTCCAGCGGGAACTCCTACGAGCAGTACTTC
TRBJ1-1 | - | TRBV7-8 | - | CASSVQVNTEAFF | TGTGCCAGCAGCGTACAGGTTAACACTGAAGCTTTCTTT
TRBJ1-5 | - | TRBV7-1 | - | CASSLGGAINQPQHF | TGTGCCAGCAGCTTGGGTGGGGCAATTAATCAGCCCCAGCATTTT
TRBJ2-1 | - | TRBV14 | TRBD2 | CASSHLRTSGRGGNEQFF | TGTGCCAGCAGCCATTTACGGACTAGCGGGAGGGGTGGCAATGAGCAGTTCTTC
TRBJ2-1 | - | TRBV6-8 | TRBD2 | CASSLGLAGVGNEQFF | TGTGCCAGCAGCCTTGGTTTAGCGGGAGTCGGGAATGAGCAGTTCTTC
TRBJ1-1 | - | TRBV29-1 | - | CSGGRSNTEAFF | TGCAGCGGTGGACGGTCGAACACTGAAGCTTTCTTT
TRBJ1-5 | - | TRBV6-8 | TRBD1 | CASSDRDNQPQHF | TGTGCCAGCAGTGACAGGGACAATCAGCCCCAGCATTTT
TRBJ2-2 | - | TRBV6-8 | TRBD1 | CASSSGTGGTGELFF | TGTGCCAGCAGTTCTGGGACAGGGGGTACCGGGGAGCTATTTTTT
TRBJ1-3 | - | TRBV7-1 | - | CASSSGRSGNTIYF | TGTGCCAGCAGCTCCGGCCGCTCTGGAAACACCATATATTTT
TRBJ1-1 | few | TRBV28 | TRBD1 | CASSPLGQARNTEAFF | TGTGCCAGCAGTCCGCTTGGACAGGCCCGGAACACTGAAGCTTTCTTT
TRBJ1-4 | - | TRBV6-8 | TRBD1 | CAISGDRGQGKLFF | TGTGCCATCAGTGGGGACAGGGGGCAGGGAAAACTGTTTTTT
TRBJ2-1 | - | TRBV10-2 | TRBD2 | CASSERAGGKNEQFF | TGCGCCAGCAGTGAACGAGCGGGAGGGAAGAATGAGCAGTTCTTC
TRBJ2-3 | - | TRBV7-6 | TRBD1 | CASSLAQQGADTQYF | TGTGCCAGCAGCTTGGCCCAACAGGGGGCAGATACGCAGTATTTT
TRBJ2-3 | - | TRBV10-1 | TRBD2 | CASSDAGGGTDTQYF | TGCGCCAGCAGTGACGCGGGAGGGGGTACAGATACGCAGTATTTT
TRBJ2-3 | - | TRBV19 | - | CASSMSDYGTDTQYF | TGTGCCAGTAGTATGAGTGATTACGGCACAGATACGCAGTATTTT
TRBJ1-3 | few | TRBV6-8 | - | CAVQKYSGNTIYF | TGTGCCGTCCAAAAATACTCTGGAAACACCATATATTTT
TRBJ2-6 | - | TRBV6-8 | - | CASRDAGVSYSGANVLTF | TGTGCCAGCAGAGACGCAGGGGTTTCCTACTCTGGGGCCAACGTCCTGACTTTC